This T cell receptor beta chain is drawn from a study of T cells in Graves' hyperthyroidism and ophthalmopathy. Study results and caveats: In simple terms, a model built on 13 V-J features told ophthalmopathy apart from stable hyperthyroidism. Blood also showed most of the thyroid clonotypes that were expanded above 0.001.

This clonotype was picked up a small number of times. Its antigen is not known. Because the CDR3's place on the DNA is in doubt, the DNA is left out and the CDR3 is given as listed by TCRdb. RNA transcripts gave rise to amplified TCR beta CDR3 regions. First-round RT-PCR of the TCR CDR3 relied on the HTBI primer set. TCRdb re-derived calls from the multiplex PCR reads in MiXCR, one entry per CDR3 protein. The table shows about 210,000 distinct CDR3 sequences, with under 20% occurring only once. Patients were aged 18 to 65, had disease duration under 2 months, and had newly diagnosed hyperthyroidism. The germline CDR1 and CDR2 sequences are SEHNR and FQNEAQ (reference sequence). The CDR3 is 14 residues long, ends included.

The receptor comes from a man in his forties or fifties with Graves' hyperthyroidism. The chain combines TRBV7-9 with TRBJ1-1; TRBD1, the table's D call, lacks a check against the DNA. The sample consisted of blood. CDR3 sequence: CASSWGQGAPQSIF.